A single sample gave rise to the 18 T cell receptor beta chains below, sequenced in a study of monozygotic twins with inflammatory bowel disease. Each CDR3 protein gets one entry in TCRdb, which reprocessed the 5' RACE reads and gives no DNA. The table for this sample gives approximately 400,000 distinct CDR3 sequences. The sequenced material came from blood. Source of these receptors: a human donor with ulcerative colitis or Crohn's disease, or a healthy co-twin of an affected twin (not recorded which).

The chain has TRBV30 and TRBJ1-1; the TCRdb call, TRBD1, lacks DNA for checking. Germline V gene sequence: CDR1 GTSNPN, CDR2 SVGIG (reference sequence). The CDR3 spans 16 residues. This CDR3 reads CAWSVGTGRTNTEAFF.

The V call is TRBV18, the J call TRBJ1-2. The CDR3 sequence is 17 residues long. Germline V gives CDR1 KGHSH, CDR2 LQKENI. CDR3 loop: CASSPPGPRLENYGYTF.

The chain is built from TRBV5-6 and TRBJ2-6. The CDR3 is 16 amino acids. CDR1 and CDR2 from the germline V gene are SGHDT and YYEEEE. CDR3 sequence reads: CASSPYRTSGANVLTF.

This chain joins TRBV28 and TRBJ2-1; without DNA, the TCRdb call of TRBD2 cannot be checked. CDR1 and CDR2 (germline): MDHEN, SYDVKM. The CDR3 is 17 residues long. CDR3 sequence: CASRSPGTSGVRNEQFF.

The V gene is TRBV6-1, the J gene TRBJ1-5. Germline V gene sequence: CDR1 MNHNS, CDR2 SASEGT. The CDR3 length is 14 residues. The CDR3 loop is CASSRLQMGQPQHF.

This chain uses TRBV3-1 with TRBJ2-1. Germline V gives CDR1 LGHDT, CDR2 YNNKEL (reference sequence). This CDR3 spans 13 amino acids. CDR3 amino acids: CASSPTVGFQQFF.

This chain joins TRBV14 and TRBJ2-7; absent DNA, TCRdb's TRBD1 call cannot be checked. The CDR3 has 15 residues. In germline, CDR1 is SGHDN, CDR2 FVKESK. Here the CDR3 reads CASSSNQGWYNEQYF.

The chain joins TRBV18 to TRBJ2-7; the D gene TCRdb calls, TRBD1, cannot be checked with no DNA. Germline V gives CDR1 KGHSH, CDR2 LQKENI. The CDR3 contains 14 residues. CDR3 sequence reads: CASQPGTGGHEQYF. Full variable domain (remainder filled in from reference TRBV18 and TRBJ2-7): NAGVMQNPRHLVRRRGQEARLRCSPMKGHSHVYWYRQLPEEGLKFMVYLQKENIIDESGMPKERFSAEFPKEGPSILRIQQVVRGDSAAYFCASQPGTGGHEQYFGPGTRLTVT.

The V call is TRBV27, the J call TRBJ2-3; TCRdb returns TRBD1, unconfirmable since there is no DNA. Germline V gives CDR1 MNHEY, CDR2 SMNVEV (reference sequence). The CDR3 runs to 16 residues. The CDR3 spells CASSLWGTGGTDTQYF.

V usage is TRBV24-1 and J usage is TRBJ2-1. Germline lookup yields CDR1 KGHDR and CDR2 SFDVKD. The CDR3 has 12 amino acids. CDR3 loop: CATSATANEQFF.

The rearrangement uses TRBV5-4 and TRBJ2-1. The CDR3 has 11 amino acids. Germline V lookup: CDR1 SGHNT, CDR2 YYREEE (reference sequence). CDR3 sequence reads: CASSLGETRFF. The full variable domain, its missing parts supplied by reference TRBV5-4 and TRBJ2-1, is ETGVTQSPTHLIKTRGQQVTLRCSSQSGHNTVSWYQQALGQGPQFIFQYYREEENGRGNFPPRFSGLQFPNYSSELNVNALELDDSALYLCASSLGETRFFGPGTRLTVL.

The chain couples TRBV4-1 to TRBJ2-2; the TCRdb call, TRBD1, lacks DNA for checking. In germline, CDR1 is MGHRA, CDR2 YSYEKL. This CDR3 is 16 amino acids long. The CDR3 loop reads CASSQETGANTGELFF.

J is TRBJ1-5 and V is TRBV11-2. The CDR3 contains 14 residues. The germline V gene has CDR1 SGHAT and CDR2 FQNNGV. Here the CDR3 reads CASSRENSNQPQHF. The complete variable domain, with remaining parts taken from reference TRBV11-2 and TRBJ1-5, reads EAGVAQSPRYKIIEKRQSVAFWCNPISGHATLYWYQQILGQGPKLLIQFQNNGVVDDSQLPKDRFSAERLKGVDSTLKIQPAKLEDSAVYLCASSRENSNQPQHFGDGTRLSIL.

The chain employs TRBV6-1 and TRBJ1-1; TCRdb designates TRBD1, a call that cannot be tested without DNA. The CDR3 length is 15 residues. Per germline, CDR1 MNHNS and CDR2 SASEGT. The chain's CDR3 is CASLFDSPLVGEAFF.

The chain couples TRBV7-2 to TRBJ2-1; TCRdb's D gene call, TRBD2, goes unchecked for lack of DNA. Germline V CDR1 and CDR2: SGHTA, FQGNSA. The CDR3 spans 15 residues. The CDR3 reads CASSPPGLATNEQFF.

This sequence joins TRBV18 and TRBJ2-7; the D gene TCRdb calls, TRBD1, cannot be checked with no DNA. The germline V gene has CDR1 KGHSH and CDR2 LQKENI. There are 13 residues in the CDR3. The CDR3 sequence is CASSGQGEYEQYF.

The chain combines TRBV7-9 with TRBJ2-1; no DNA is available, so the TRBD1 call from TCRdb remains unchecked. The germline CDR1 and CDR2 sequences are SEHNR and FQNEAQ (reference sequence). This CDR3 is built from 16 residues. The CDR3 reads CASSWTLDRGHNEQFF.

CDR3 sequence: CASSVGPSTDTQYF. This chain connects TRBV9 to TRBJ2-3. Germline CDR1 and CDR2: SGDLS and YYNGEE. The CDR3 has 14 amino acids.